These 17 T cell receptor beta chains came from one sample sequenced in a study of T cell changes during pregnancy in multiple sclerosis. Clones were sequenced by immunoSEQ multiplex PCR, and TCRdb holds only the in-frame ones, with some missing. This sample has about 59,000 clones, with 80% to 90% found just once. The starting material was peripheral blood, obtained in the first trimester of pregnancy. These receptors came from a female donor in good health, enrolled as a control in a pregnancy study.

The rearrangement links TRBV13 to TRBJ2-7, with TRBD1 matching over 8 bases. Trimming took 4 bases from V and 4 from J; bases not matched to a gene: 18. The length of the CDR3 is 18 residues. Germline-derived CDR1 and CDR2 are PRHDT and FYEKMQ (reference sequence). CDR3 in amino acids: CASSYIPREAGGVYEQYF. The DNA of the CDR3 is TGTGCCAGCAGCTACATACCGCGAGAGGCAGGGGGCGTTTACGAGCAGTACTTC. Drawing the rest from reference TRBV13 and TRBJ2-7, the complete variable domain is AAGVIQSPRHLIKEKRETATLKCYPIPRHDTVYWYQQGPGQDPQFLISFYEKMQSDKGSIPDRFSAQQFSDYHSELNMSSLELGDSALYFCASSYIPREAGGVYEQYFGPGTRLTVT.

The chain uses TRBV5-1 and TRBJ1-4; 8 bases fit TRBD1. Germline CDR1 and CDR2: SGHRS and YFSETQ. The CDR3 loop spans 15 amino acids. The ends lost 3 bases at V and 5 bases at J; junction bases unmatched: 6. Here the CDR3 reads CASSSRTGRNEKLFF. In DNA, the CDR3 is TGCGCCAGCAGCTCAAGGACAGGGCGGAATGAAAAACTGTTTTTT. The full variable domain, its missing parts supplied by reference TRBV5-1 and TRBJ1-4, is KAGVTQTPRYLIKTRGQQVTLSCSPISGHRSVSWYQQTPGQGLQFLFEYFSETQRNKGNFPGRFSGRQFSNSRSEMNVSTLELGDSALYLCASSSRTGRNEKLFFGSGTQLSVL.

The V gene is TRBV19, the J gene TRBJ2-5, with 11 bases aligning to TRBD2. The ends lost 5 bases at V and 4 bases at J; junction bases unmatched: 3. The CDR3 contains 14 residues. CDR1 LNHDA and CDR2 SQIVND come from the germline V gene (reference sequence). CDR3 nucleotides: TGTGCCAGTAGTGATAGCGGGGGGGGAGAGACCCAGTACTTC. It is translated as CASSDSGGGETQYF.

V and J are TRBV6-5 and TRBJ1-2, with unresolved D. This CDR3 is built from 14 residues. Germline V gene sequence: CDR1 MNHEY, CDR2 SVGAGI. V was pared by 4 bases and J by 3 bases, with 12 bases between. CDR3 sequence: CASSFLDGDYGYTF. Written as DNA, the CDR3 is TGTGCCAGCAGTTTCCTGGACGGGGACTATGGCTACACCTTC.

The chain links TRBV19 to TRBJ1-2, with 11 nucleotides matching TRBD1. J lost 6 bases, V lost 4 bases, and 1 base had no gene match. The CDR3 is 13 amino acids. Looked up from germline, CDR1 is LNHDA and CDR2 is SQIVND (reference sequence). The CDR3, as DNA: TGTGCCAGTAGTAGGGGACAGGGGGATGGCTACACCTTC. Its protein is CASSRGQGDGYTF.

V usage is TRBV30 and J usage is TRBJ1-2; 8 bases align to TRBD1. The CDR3 sequence is 14 residues long. V dropped 2 bases and J dropped 5; count of bases not matched to a gene: 7. Germline V gives CDR1 GTSNPN, CDR2 SVGIG (reference sequence). The CDR3 sequence is CAWSTGQGLYGYTF. DNA for the CDR3: TGTGCCTGGAGTACAGGACAGGGATTATATGGCTACACCTTC.

The chain uses TRBV4-2 and TRBJ1-2, with D possibly TRBD1 on 6 matching bases. Trimming took 4 bases from V and 1 from J, leaving 22 bases between them. The CDR3 runs 18 residues. Germline values: CDR1 LGHNA, CDR2 YNFKEQ. CDR3 DNA sequence: TGTGCCAGCAGCCCCCAAGGTTCTCGCCAAGGGGGTAACTATGGCTACACCTTC. Its protein is CASSPQGSRQGGNYGYTF.

The V and J genes are TRBV4-1 and TRBJ1-4; 9 bases are shared with TRBD1. Per the germline V gene, CDR1 is MGHRA and CDR2 is YSYEKL. This CDR3 is 14 amino acids long. J lost 8 bases, V lost 4 bases, and 5 bases had no gene match. The CDR3 DNA is TGCGCCAGCAGCCCGGGACAGGGACGGGAAAAACTGTTTTTT. This gives the protein CASSPGQGREKLFF.

The gene calls are TRBV7-2 and TRBJ2-2; 8 nucleotides align to TRBD2. The trim removed 2 bases at V and 3 bases at J, leaving 5 bases unmatched. The CDR3 extends over 16 amino acids. Germline CDR1 is SGHTA and CDR2 is FQGNSA. The CDR3: CASSLRGGPHTGELFF. Here the CDR3 DNA reads TGTGCCAGCAGCTTACGGGGGGGGCCGCACACCGGGGAGCTGTTTTTT. Filled out from reference TRBV7-2 and TRBJ2-2, the complete variable domain reads GAGVSQSPSNKVTEKGKDVELRCDPISGHTALYWYRQSLGQGLEFLIYFQGNSAPDKSGLPSDRFSAERTGGSVSTLTIQRTQQEDSAVYLCASSLRGGPHTGELFFGEGSRLTVL.

This sequence joins TRBV10-3 and TRBJ1-1; the D gene is possibly TRBD1 (5 bases). V lost 3 bases, J lost 3 bases, and 5 bases lay in between. Per germline, CDR1 ENHRY and CDR2 SYGVKD. This CDR3 is built from 12 residues. For the CDR3, the DNA is TGTGCCATCAGTGACAGGGACACTGAAGCTTTCTTT. Its protein product is CAISDRDTEAFF.

CDR3 residues: CASSIVSRGLTEAFF. The CDR3 bases are TGTGCCAGTAGTATAGTGAGCAGGGGATTAACTGAAGCTTTCTTT. V gene TRBV19 combines with J gene TRBJ1-1, with D maybe TRBD1 (6 bases). Germline V lookup: CDR1 LNHDA, CDR2 SQIVND (reference sequence). V dropped 1 base and J dropped 5 bases, with 14 bases sitting between them. This CDR3 contains 15 residues.

The chain couples TRBV9 to TRBJ1-1; 10 bases map to TRBD1. Germline values: CDR1 SGDLS, CDR2 YYNGEE. The V and J ends lost 5 bases and 2 bases, in that order; junction bases with no gene match: 9. This CDR3 has 16 amino acids. CDR3 amino acids: CASSPGTGDGNTEAFF. CDR3 DNA: TGTGCCAGCAGTCCCGGGACAGGGGACGGAAACACTGAAGCTTTCTTT.

CDR3 bases: TGTGCCAGCAGCTGGACTAGCGGCCCGAATGTTAACAATGAGCAGTTCTTC. This gives the protein CASSWTSGPNVNNEQFF. The V call is TRBV7-6, the J call TRBJ2-1; 10 bases line up with TRBD2. With 4 bases clipped from V and 5 bases from J, the junction kept 11 bases outside the gene matches. CDR3 length equals 17 residues. Germline CDR1 SGHVS, CDR2 FNYEAQ.

This clone was seen more than once but under ten times. The chain recombines TRBV6-6 with TRBJ2-7; tentative D call: TRBD2 (5 bases). CDR1 MNHNY and CDR2 SVGAGI come from the germline V gene (reference sequence). Trimming cost V 7 bases and J 6 bases, with 13 bases left between them. The CDR3 runs 12 residues. The CDR3: CASTNSAVEQYF. The CDR3 coding sequence is TGTGCCAGCACCAATAGCGCGGTCGAGCAGTACTTC.

This chain uses TRBV19 with TRBJ2-7; 9 nucleotides align to TRBD1. J lost 1 base, V lost 5 bases, and 9 bases had no gene match. CDR1 is LNHDA, CDR2 SQIVND, per germline (reference sequence). This CDR3 contains 16 residues. The CDR3 region has the DNA TGTGCCAGTAGTCCTATTCCGGGACAGGGATCCTACGAGCAGTACTTC. Protein sequence: CASSPIPGQGSYEQYF.

V gene TRBV5-1 combines with J gene TRBJ2-2, with D uncertain. Germline V lookup: CDR1 SGHRS, CDR2 YFSETQ. V was cut by 2 bases and J by 6 bases, with 11 bases left in between. The CDR3 length is 14 residues. CDR3 bases: TGCGCCAGCAGCTTACAAGCCACAGCCGGGGAGCTGTTTTTT. Translating gives CASSLQATAGELFF.

The chain combines TRBV7-2 with TRBJ1-3; D is unclear. Germline CDR1 is SGHTA and CDR2 is FQGNSA. This CDR3 has 13 residues. Trimming took off 6 bases at V and 2 bases at J, with 8 bases between the two ends. CDR3 sequence: CASSLVAGNTIYF. CDR3 DNA: TGTGCCAGCAGTCTAGTAGCTGGAAACACCATATATTTT.